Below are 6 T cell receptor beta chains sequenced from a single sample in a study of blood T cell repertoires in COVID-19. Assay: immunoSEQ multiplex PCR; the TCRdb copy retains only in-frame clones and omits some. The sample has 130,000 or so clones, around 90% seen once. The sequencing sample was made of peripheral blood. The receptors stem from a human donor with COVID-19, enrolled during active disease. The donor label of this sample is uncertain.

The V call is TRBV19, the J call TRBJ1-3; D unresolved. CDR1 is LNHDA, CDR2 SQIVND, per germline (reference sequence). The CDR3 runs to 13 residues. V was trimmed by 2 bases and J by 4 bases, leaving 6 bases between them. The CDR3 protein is CASSITSGNTIYF. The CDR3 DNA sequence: TGTGCCAGTAGTATAACATCGGGAAACACCATATATTTT.

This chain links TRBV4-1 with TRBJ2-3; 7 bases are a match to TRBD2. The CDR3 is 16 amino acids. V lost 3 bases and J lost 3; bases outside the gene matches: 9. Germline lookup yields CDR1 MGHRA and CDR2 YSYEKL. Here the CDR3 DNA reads TGCGCCAGCAGCCAGACCGGGGCGGGAGAGACAGATACGCAGTATTTT. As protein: CASSQTGAGETDTQYF.

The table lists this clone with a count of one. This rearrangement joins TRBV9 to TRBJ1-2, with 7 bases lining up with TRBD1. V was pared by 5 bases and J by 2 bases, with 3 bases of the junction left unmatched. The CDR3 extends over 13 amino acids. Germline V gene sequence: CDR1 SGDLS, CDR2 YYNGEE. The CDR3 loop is CASSATGNYGYTF. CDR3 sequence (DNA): TGTGCCAGCAGTGCGACAGGGAACTATGGCTACACCTTC.

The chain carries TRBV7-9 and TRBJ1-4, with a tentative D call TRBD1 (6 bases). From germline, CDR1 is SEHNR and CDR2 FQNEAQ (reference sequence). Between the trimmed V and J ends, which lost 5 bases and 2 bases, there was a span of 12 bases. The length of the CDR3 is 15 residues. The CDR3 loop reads CASSRKGQTNEKLFF. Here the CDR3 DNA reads TGTGCCAGCAGCCGGAAAGGACAGACTAATGAAAAACTGTTTTTT. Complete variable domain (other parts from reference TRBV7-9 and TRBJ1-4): DTGVSQNPRHKITKRGQNVTFRCDPISEHNRLYWYRQTLGQGPEFLTYFQNEAQLEKSRLLSDRFSAERPKGSFSTLEIQRTEQGDSAMYLCASSRKGQTNEKLFFGSGTQLSVL.

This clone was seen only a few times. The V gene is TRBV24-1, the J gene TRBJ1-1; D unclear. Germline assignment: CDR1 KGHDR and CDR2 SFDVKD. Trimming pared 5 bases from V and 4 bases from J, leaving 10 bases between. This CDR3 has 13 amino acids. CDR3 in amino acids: CATSVGRSTEAFF. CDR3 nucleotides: TGTGCCACCAGTGTAGGGAGAAGCACTGAAGCTTTCTTT.

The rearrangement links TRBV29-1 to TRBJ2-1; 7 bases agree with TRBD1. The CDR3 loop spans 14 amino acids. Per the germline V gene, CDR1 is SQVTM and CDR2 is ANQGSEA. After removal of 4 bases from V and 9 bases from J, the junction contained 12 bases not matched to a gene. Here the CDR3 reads CSVVEQGKTFEQFF. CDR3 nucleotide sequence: TGCAGCGTTGTGGAACAGGGGAAGACGTTTGAGCAGTTCTTC.